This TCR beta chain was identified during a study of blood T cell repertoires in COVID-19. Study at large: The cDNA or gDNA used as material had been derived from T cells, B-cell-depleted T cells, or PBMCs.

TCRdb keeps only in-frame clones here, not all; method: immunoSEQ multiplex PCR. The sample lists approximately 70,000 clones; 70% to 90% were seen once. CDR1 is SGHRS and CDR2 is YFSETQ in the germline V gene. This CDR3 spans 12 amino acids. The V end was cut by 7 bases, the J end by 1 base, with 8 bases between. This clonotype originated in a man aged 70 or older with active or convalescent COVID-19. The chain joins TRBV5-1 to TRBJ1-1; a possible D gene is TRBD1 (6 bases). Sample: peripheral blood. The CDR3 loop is CASPGQNTEAFF. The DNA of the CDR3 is TGCGCCAGCCCGGGACAGAACACTGAAGCTTTCTTT.